The 18 T cell receptor beta chains below all came from one sample that was sequenced in a study of CD8+ T cells in alopecia areata. Once RNA had been extracted, it was reverse transcribed into cDNA to act as the sequencing template. Clones were read by immunoSEQ multiplex PCR, and TCRdb kept only the in-frame ones, dropping some. Counted here are about 150,000 clones, about 60% occurring once; the ten biggest clones make up 5% to 7%. Sequenced here: CD4+ T cells sorted from blood, sampled at week 0. These receptors originate from a human donor with alopecia areata.

This chain uses TRBV4-2 with TRBJ1-2; D is perhaps TRBD1 (5 bases). Trimming removed 2 bases from V and 3 bases from J, with 13 bases in between. This CDR3 contains 15 residues. Germline CDR1 and CDR2: LGHNA and YNFKEQ. The CDR3 nucleotides read TGTGCCAGCAGCCAATCCCCGGGGGGGGACTATGGCTACACCTTC. Protein product: CASSQSPGGDYGYTF.

This clone appeared once. The V call is TRBV29-1, the J call TRBJ2-5, with 7 bases identical to TRBD1. After removal of 7 bases from V and 4 bases from J, the junction contained 6 bases not matched to a gene. CDR1 is SQVTM, CDR2 ANQGSEA, per germline. The length of the CDR3 is 12 residues. The CDR3 nucleotides are TGCAGCGGGGGACAGATCGGAGAGACCCAGTACTTC. Residues: CSGGQIGETQYF.

This clone is a singleton in its sample. This rearrangement joins TRBV7-2 to TRBJ2-3, with 7 positions matching TRBD2. The CDR3 consists of 15 residues. Trimming at V came to 7 bases and at J to 2 bases, leaving 9 bases not matched to a gene. Germline assignment: CDR1 SGHTA and CDR2 FQGNSA. This chain's CDR3 is CASIVAGYSTDTQYF. The CDR3 region has the DNA TGTGCCAGCATCGTAGCGGGTTACTCCACAGATACGCAGTATTTT. Looking up the rest from reference TRBV7-2 and TRBJ2-3 gives the full variable domain: GAGVSQSPSNKVTEKGKDVELRCDPISGHTALYWYRQSLGQGLEFLIYFQGNSAPDKSGLPSDRFSAERTGGSVSTLTIQRTQQEDSAVYLCASIVAGYSTDTQYFGPGTRLTVL.

Here the CDR3 reads CASSQATWDSYNSPLHF. CDR3 coding DNA: TGCGCCAGCAGCCAAGCGACATGGGACAGTTATAATTCACCCCTCCACTTT. V gene TRBV4-3 combines with J gene TRBJ1-6, with 7 nucleotides matching TRBD1. The junction had 7 bases not matched to a gene; V was cut back by 1 base and J by 4 bases. The germline gives CDR1 LGHNA, CDR2 YSLEER. The CDR3 is 17 residues long.

The chain couples TRBV29-1 to TRBJ1-1; 8 bases agree with TRBD1. The CDR3 covers 15 residues. After removal of 7 bases from V and 0 bases from J, the junction contained 10 bases not matched to a gene. Germline assignment: CDR1 SQVTM and CDR2 ANQGSEA. In DNA, the CDR3 is TGCAGCGGGCTGGACAGGGCACTAATGAACACTGAAGCTTTCTTT. Encoded protein: CSGLDRALMNTEAFF.

This sequence joins TRBV27 and TRBJ1-4; possibly TRBD1 for D (5 bases). Trimming pared 6 bases from V and 8 bases from J, leaving 16 bases between. Germline V lookup: CDR1 MNHEY, CDR2 SMNVEV (reference sequence). The CDR3 is made up of 14 amino acids. The CDR3 coding sequence is TGTGCCAGCAGCCGCCCGGGGGTTGGAGAAAAACTGTTTTTT. Translated: CASSRPGVGEKLFF.

The rearrangement uses TRBV7-2 and TRBJ1-6; a possible D gene is TRBD1 (6 bases). V was cut by 6 bases and J by 4 bases, with 10 bases left in between. The V gene's germline CDR1 is SGHTA and CDR2 FQGNSA. This CDR3 spans 14 amino acids. CDR3 residues: CASSRGQYNSPLHF. The CDR3 coding sequence is TGTGCCAGCAGTCGTGGACAGTATAATTCACCCCTCCACTTT.

This clone was seen more than once but under ten times. Other DNA sequences in this specimen translate into the identical CDR3. The rearrangement links TRBV5-1 to TRBJ1-1, with a possible D match to TRBD1 (5 bases). The germline V gene encodes CDR1 SGHRS and CDR2 YFSETQ. The CDR3 sequence is 14 residues long. The ends were cut back, 2 bases at V and 4 bases at J, with 12 bases in the middle. CDR3 loop: CASSFEGRGTEAFF. CDR3 in DNA: TGCGCCAGCAGCTTTGAGGGGAGAGGCACTGAAGCTTTCTTT.

This clone was counted between two and nine times. The chain couples TRBV11-2 to TRBJ1-1; TRBD1 is a possible D gene (6 bases). V was cut by 1 base and J by 3 bases, with 21 bases left in between. Germline CDR1 is SGHAT and CDR2 is FQNNGV. The CDR3 is 18 amino acids. CDR3: CASSLGRLTGGQYTEAFF. The CDR3 DNA follows: TGTGCCAGCAGCTTAGGGCGACTGACAGGAGGGCAGTACACTGAAGCTTTCTTT.

The chain's CDR3 is CAISVQPSITEAFF. The CDR3 DNA reads TGTGCCATCAGTGTTCAACCGTCTATCACTGAAGCTTTCTTT. The rearrangement links TRBV10-3 to TRBJ1-1; no clear D. Trimming pared 4 bases from V and 4 bases from J, leaving 13 bases between. Germline lookup yields CDR1 ENHRY and CDR2 SYGVKD. CDR3 size: 14 residues.

This chain links TRBV11-3 with TRBJ2-5; a weak D match, TRBD2 (6 bases). The germline CDR1 and CDR2 sequences are SGHNT and YENEEA. The CDR3 is 16 residues long. The V gene lost 5 bases and the J gene lost 1 base, with 17 bases spanning the gap. CDR3 nucleotide sequence: TGTGCCAGCAGCGTAGGGGCGGGGAGGTTCCAAGAGACCCAGTACTTC. Protein sequence: CASSVGAGRFQETQYF.

This clone was counted between two and nine times. The chain joins TRBV4-3 to TRBJ1-2; D unclear. The CDR3 totals 14 residues. V gave up 0 bases and J gave up 3 bases, with 8 bases separating them. The germline V gene has CDR1 LGHNA and CDR2 YSLEER. The CDR3 protein is CASSQDRMYYGYTF. The CDR3 coding sequence is TGCGCCAGCAGCCAAGATAGGATGTACTATGGCTACACCTTC.

This clone was counted a few times. This rearrangement joins TRBV29-1 to TRBJ2-3, with 7 bases fitting TRBD2. Germline assignment: CDR1 SQVTM and CDR2 ANQGSEA. This CDR3 region has 15 residues. V was pared by 8 bases and J by 1 base, with 12 bases of the junction left unmatched. The CDR3 is CSTGSASGRTDTQYF. Written as DNA, the CDR3 is TGCAGCACCGGGTCGGCTAGCGGACGCACAGATACGCAGTATTTT.

The count of this clone is one. This rearrangement joins TRBV23-1 to TRBJ2-1, with 12 bases lining up with TRBD1. TRBV23-1 is an ORF, with its function uncertain. The CDR3 covers 17 residues. V shed 4 bases and J 10 bases; nucleotides not matched to a gene: 14. The chain's CDR3 is CASSPIPSGTGGWEQFF. CDR3 nucleotides: TGCGCCAGCAGTCCCATCCCTTCCGGGACAGGGGGCTGGGAGCAGTTCTTC.

The chain links TRBV4-3 to TRBJ1-5; 9 nucleotides align to TRBD1. The J segment lost 7 bases and the V segment lost 4 bases, leaving 5 bases of the junction unmatched. The CDR3 sequence is 14 residues long. Looked up from germline, CDR1 is LGHNA and CDR2 is YSLEER. The CDR3 DNA sequence: TGCGCCAGCAGCCTCGACAGGGGGAGGCAGCCCCAGCATTTT. Protein sequence: CASSLDRGRQPQHF.

The rearrangement joins TRBV10-3 to TRBJ2-1, with TRBD2 matching over 10 bases. The CDR3 totals 15 residues. Trimming removed 3 bases from V and 9 bases from J; junction bases left unmatched: 8. Germline values: CDR1 ENHRY, CDR2 SYGVKD. CDR3 amino acids: CAISETSGVMGEQFF. CDR3 nucleotide sequence: TGTGCCATCAGTGAAACTAGCGGGGTTATGGGTGAGCAGTTCTTC.

The chain joins TRBV27 to TRBJ2-7, with D perhaps TRBD1 (6 bases). From germline, CDR1 is MNHEY and CDR2 SMNVEV (reference sequence). The CDR3 sequence is 12 residues long. Trimming left V 4 bases short and J 6 bases short, with 10 bases between. The DNA of the CDR3 is TGTGCCAGCAGTTCAGGGGTACTCGAGCAGTACTTC. This sequence encodes CASSSGVLEQYF.

V usage is TRBV18 and J usage is TRBJ1-2; D not resolved. CDR1 KGHSH and CDR2 LQKENI come from the germline V gene. V was cut by 1 base and J by 8 bases, with 14 bases left in between. The CDR3 has 14 amino acids. In DNA, the CDR3 is TGTGCCAGCTCACCACTGAGCACAGAGATGGGCTACACCTTC. This gives the protein CASSPLSTEMGYTF.